The entry below gives a single T cell receptor (beta chain) sequence along with its context. Original analysis: Scientists estimated how many nucleated cells there were by amplifying reference gene primers. The method was immunoSEQ multiplex PCR; TCRdb's version includes in-frame clones alone and lacks a portion of them. V and J calls and clone size come straight from that table; D and trimming were deduced from the DNA. The table has some 400,000 clones, 90% seen once. The data belong to a study of blood T cell repertoires in COVID-19. Turning to the study itself: The cDNA or gDNA used as material had been derived from T cells, B-cell-depleted T cells, or PBMCs.

V gave up 5 bases and J gave up 2 bases; unmatched junction bases: 6. This CDR3 is 15 amino acids long. Germline CDR1 reads LNHDA; CDR2 reads SQIVND (reference sequence). V and J are TRBV19 and TRBJ2-1; TRBD1 matches at 7 bases. The sample was peripheral blood. The origin of this receptor is a man younger than 35 with active or convalescent COVID-19. The CDR3 loop is CASSPQTGTYNEQFF. The CDR3 nucleotides are TGTGCCAGTAGTCCTCAGACAGGGACCTACAATGAGCAGTTCTTC.